This is a list of T cell receptor beta chains from one sample in a study of cytomegalovirus exposure and HLA in healthy donors. Here immunoSEQ multiplex PCR was the method, and the copy in TCRdb shows in-frame clones only, minus some. The sample yields 100,000 to 150,000 clones, more than 60% seen once. The sample consisted of PBMCs. These receptors originate from a young woman in good health and CMV-seronegative. Each CDR3 is given with its conserved first and last residue. A D gene is named only where the DNA matches it firmly. Size values are once, few and many counts, or a class for expanded clones, and some rows have none.

J gene: TRBJ2-3
clone size: -
D gene: -
V gene: TRBV2
CDR3 protein: CASSKGPTGVNTDTQYF
CDR3 DNA: TGTGCCAGCAGCAAGGGACCCACGGGAGTCAACACAGATACGCAGTATTTT

J gene: TRBJ1-1
clone size: few
D gene: -
V gene: TRBV6-6
CDR3 protein: CASSYSLGGEAFF
CDR3 DNA: TGTGCCAGCAGTTACTCTCTAGGGGGTGAAGCTTTCTTT

J gene: TRBJ1-2
clone size: -
D gene: -
V gene: TRBV19
CDR3 protein: CASSILGLDGYTF
CDR3 DNA: TGTGCCAGTAGTATACTGGGGCTGGATGGCTACACCTTC

J gene: TRBJ1-1
clone size: -
D gene: -
V gene: TRBV6-5
CDR3 protein: CASSLTGQGTEAFF
CDR3 DNA: TGTGCCAGCAGCTTAACAGGGCAAGGGACTGAAGCTTTCTTT

J gene: TRBJ2-7
clone size: -
D gene: TRBD1
V gene: TRBV18
CDR3 protein: CASSPSPTGTSEQYF
CDR3 DNA: TGTGCCAGCTCACCCTCGCCGACAGGGACGAGCGAGCAGTACTTC

J gene: TRBJ1-2
clone size: -
D gene: -
V gene: TRBV6-5
CDR3 protein: CASSPARSYGYTF
CDR3 DNA: TGTGCCAGCAGCCCCGCCCGGAGTTATGGCTACACCTTC

J gene: TRBJ2-5
clone size: -
D gene: -
V gene: TRBV7-9
CDR3 protein: CASSLLGGETQYF
CDR3 DNA: TGTGCCAGCAGCCTTCTGGGGGGAGAGACCCAGTACTTC

J gene: TRBJ2-6
clone size: -
D gene: -
V gene: TRBV10-1
CDR3 protein: CASSEPGANVLTF
CDR3 DNA: TGCGCCAGCAGTGAGCCAGGGGCCAACGTCCTGACTTTC

J gene: TRBJ2-7
clone size: -
D gene: TRBD2
V gene: TRBV30
CDR3 protein: CAWRRSGTSETYEQYF
CDR3 DNA: TGTGCCTGGAGACGAAGTGGGACTAGCGAGACCTACGAGCAGTACTTC

J gene: TRBJ2-1
clone size: -
D gene: -
V gene: TRBV7-9
CDR3 protein: CASSPRWQGEDNEQFF
CDR3 DNA: TGTGCCAGCAGCCCGAGGTGGCAGGGGGAGGACAATGAGCAGTTCTTC

J gene: TRBJ1-5
clone size: -
D gene: -
V gene: TRBV19
CDR3 protein: CASSLTGTKPFNQPQHF
CDR3 DNA: TGTGCCAGTAGTCTTACCGGGACAAAACCCTTCAATCAGCCCCAGCATTTT

J gene: TRBJ2-7
clone size: -
D gene: -
V gene: TRBV11-2
CDR3 protein: CASSLSGFEQYF
CDR3 DNA: TGTGCCAGCAGCTTAAGCGGCTTCGAGCAGTACTTC

J gene: TRBJ2-2
clone size: few
D gene: TRBD1
V gene: TRBV29-1
CDR3 protein: CSAKRQGDTGELFF
CDR3 DNA: TGCAGCGCGAAAAGACAGGGGGACACCGGGGAGCTGTTTTTT

J gene: TRBJ2-7
clone size: -
D gene: TRBD2
V gene: TRBV6-5
CDR3 protein: CASSSSGGGGEQYF
CDR3 DNA: TGTGCCAGCAGTTCCTCCGGGGGGGGCGGGGAGCAGTACTTC

J gene: TRBJ2-1
clone size: once
D gene: -
V gene: TRBV9
CDR3 protein: CASSPDSNEQFF
CDR3 DNA: TGTGCCAGCAGCCCGGACAGTAATGAGCAGTTCTTC

J gene: TRBJ2-5
clone size: many
D gene: -
V gene: TRBV6-5
CDR3 protein: CASSYRDNRGKTQYF
CDR3 DNA: TGTGCCAGCAGTTATCGGGATAACCGGGGGAAGACCCAGTACTTC